Each of the 18 T cell receptor beta chains below was sequenced from the same sample in a study of cytomegalovirus exposure and HLA in healthy donors. PCR was performed using 60 Vbeta and 13 Jbeta primers. Using immunoSEQ multiplex PCR, the repertoire was profiled, and TCRdb retains in-frame clones only, with some absent. This sample has 110,000 or so clones, with approximately 82% found just once. Sequencing was performed on PBMCs. The receptor set was obtained from a man in his forties in good health and CMV-seropositive.

This rearrangement joins TRBV7-8 to TRBJ2-7; the match to TRBD2 covers 9 bases. Germline V gene sequence: CDR1 SGHVS, CDR2 FQNEAQ. The CDR3 runs to 16 residues. V was clipped by 5 bases and J by 5 bases; unmatched bases: 13. The CDR3 DNA reads TGTGCCAGCAGCCCAAGACGCGCTAGCGGGAAGAACGAGCAGTACTTC. Translating it yields CASSPRRASGKNEQYF.

This clone was counted only a few times. One junction end does not reproduce the germline sequence, and a read error may be involved. The V and J genes are TRBV18 and TRBJ1-4; no clear D. CDR1 and CDR2 from the germline V gene are KGHSH and LQKENI. This CDR3 is built from 14 residues. The CDR3: CASSPGELREKLLF. In nucleotides, the CDR3 is TGTGCCAGCTCACCAGGGGAGCTTCGGGAAAAACTGCTTTTT.

Concerning this clone itself: The sample has other DNA sequences that encode this CDR3 too. The chain combines TRBV7-2 with TRBJ2-7; D is ambiguous. CDR1 and CDR2 (germline): SGHTA, FQGNSA. Trimming removed 5 bases from V and 2 bases from J, with 4 bases in between. The length of the CDR3 is 11 residues. The CDR3 spells CASSPAYEQYF. CDR3 nucleotides: TGTGCCAGCAGCCCGGCCTACGAGCAGTACTTC.

This chain joins TRBV5-4 and TRBJ2-2; 14 bases fit TRBD2. Losses at the gene ends were 4 bases for V and 5 bases for J; bases not matched to a gene: 7. The CDR3 extends over 17 amino acids. Germline loops: CDR1 SGHNT, CDR2 YYREEE (reference sequence). The CDR3 region is CASSTGLAGARTGELFF. CDR3 sequence (DNA): TGTGCCAGCAGCACGGGACTAGCGGGAGCCCGAACCGGGGAGCTGTTTTTT.

The chain is built from TRBV7-2 and TRBJ1-6, with TRBD1 identical over 8 bases. CDR3 length: 16 amino acids. The V and J ends lost 5 bases and 11 bases, in that order; junction bases with no gene match: 14. Germline V gene lookup returns CDR1 SGHTA and CDR2 FQGNSA. DNA of the CDR3: TGTGCCAGCAGCATTAGGCGGCAGGGGGCGGGTACACCCCTCCACTTT. Encoded protein: CASSIRRQGAGTPLHF.

This clone was seen only a few times. CDR3 in amino acids: CASSFKAGESDTQYF. The CDR3 DNA reads as TGTGCCAGCAGTTTCAAAGCGGGAGAGTCAGATACGCAGTATTTT. V and J are TRBV6-1 and TRBJ2-3; TRBD2 matches 8 bases. CDR1 is MNHNS, CDR2 SASEGT, per germline. The trim removed 5 bases at V and 4 bases at J, leaving 8 bases unmatched. The CDR3 has 15 residues.

The chain is built from TRBV5-8 and TRBJ2-2, with 10 bases matching TRBD1. This CDR3 region has 16 residues. The V segment lost 3 bases and the J segment 4 bases; nucleotides outside the gene matches: 6. CDR1 is SGHTS and CDR2 is YDEGEE in the germline V gene. CDR3 DNA sequence: TGTGCCAGCAGCTCGGGACAGGGGCAGACCACCGGGGAGCTGTTTTTT. Translation gives CASSSGQGQTTGELFF. The variable domain in full, completed from reference TRBV5-8 and TRBJ2-2, reads EAGVTQSPTHLIKTRGQQATLRCSPISGHTSVYWYQQALGLGLQFLLWYDEGEERNRGNFPPRFSGRQFPNYSSELNVNALELEDSALYLCASSSGQGQTTGELFFGEGSRLTVL.

The chain has TRBV9 and TRBJ1-1; 7 nucleotides line up with TRBD1. The CDR3 contains 15 residues. From germline, CDR1 is SGDLS and CDR2 YYNGEE. V gave up 4 bases and J gave up 0 bases; unmatched junction bases: 6. The CDR3 region has the DNA TGTGCCAGCAGCCCCGAGGGGGCACTGAACACTGAAGCTTTCTTT. This sequence encodes CASSPEGALNTEAFF.

The chain uses TRBV28 and TRBJ1-4; possible D gene TRBD1, 5 bases. Trimming took 3 bases from V and 11 from J, leaving 10 bases between them. The CDR3 runs to 12 residues. In germline, CDR1 is MDHEN, CDR2 SYDVKM. The CDR3 region is CASSFFQGKLFF. CDR3 nucleotide sequence: TGTGCCAGCAGTTTTTTCCAGGGCAAACTGTTTTTT.

V and J are TRBV11-2 and TRBJ2-1; TRBD2 aligns across 9 bases. CDR1 is SGHAT and CDR2 is FQNNGV in the germline V gene. The CDR3 is 15 amino acids. The V and J ends lost 5 bases and 8 bases, in that order; junction bases with no gene match: 10. The DNA for the CDR3 is TGTGCCAGCAGCGTCCGGGACCGCGGGGGGGATGAGCAGTTCTTC. It is translated as CASSVRDRGGDEQFF.

The rearrangement joins TRBV5-1 to TRBJ2-7; 9 bases are a match to TRBD1. From germline, CDR1 is SGHRS and CDR2 YFSETQ. The V and J ends lost 4 bases and 5 bases, in that order; junction bases with no gene match: 7. The CDR3 sequence is 14 residues long. CDR3 coding DNA: TGCGCCAGCAGCGCCCGGACAGGGGCCAACGAGCAGTACTTC. Translation: CASSARTGANEQYF.

V is TRBV11-3 and J is TRBJ2-4, with D unclear. The CDR3 is made up of 19 amino acids. Trimming cost V 2 bases and J 0 bases, with 20 bases left between them. Germline V lookup: CDR1 SGHNT, CDR2 YENEEA. The CDR3 spells CASSLPGGLAKIAKNIQYF. The CDR3 DNA reads TGTGCCAGCAGCTTACCGGGTGGGTTGGCAAAAATAGCCAAAAACATTCAGTACTTC.

In its sample, this clone was seen a few times. This chain joins TRBV4-3 and TRBJ2-1, with 8 bases lining up with TRBD2. CDR3 length: 14 residues. With V trimmed by 4 bases and J by 6 bases, 5 bases remained unmatched. The V gene's germline CDR1 is LGHNA and CDR2 YSLEER. CDR3 bases: TGCGCCAGCAGCCTCGGGAGGGACGCCAATGAGCAGTTCTTC. Its protein product is CASSLGRDANEQFF.

The gene calls are TRBV4-1 and TRBJ2-7, with D possibly TRBD1 on 5 matching bases. This CDR3 has 16 amino acids. Germline V gene sequence: CDR1 MGHRA, CDR2 YSYEKL. Trimming pared 3 bases from V and 0 bases from J, leaving 15 bases between. CDR3 region: CASSQTDILISYEQYF. CDR3 bases: TGCGCCAGCAGCCAGACGGACATACTCATCTCCTACGAGCAGTACTTC.

The genes are TRBV7-2 and TRBJ2-2, with D possibly TRBD2 on 6 matching bases. Germline-derived CDR1 and CDR2 are SGHTA and FQGNSA. Deletions cut 5 bases from V and 2 bases from J, with 15 bases between. The CDR3 spans 16 residues. This chain's CDR3 is CASSPFWGVNTGELFF. The CDR3 coding sequence is TGTGCCAGCAGCCCCTTCTGGGGGGTTAACACCGGGGAGCTGTTTTTT.

The gene calls are TRBV7-8 and TRBJ1-4; tentatively, D is TRBD1 (6 bases). The CDR3 runs to 17 residues. CDR1 is SGHVS, CDR2 FQNEAQ, per germline. V lost 6 bases and J 2 bases, leaving 19 bases between the germline ends. This CDR3 is CASRKQGTGRTNEKLFF. The CDR3 DNA reads TGTGCCAGCAGAAAGCAGGGAACAGGGCGGACTAATGAAAAACTGTTTTTT.

This rearrangement joins TRBV19 to TRBJ2-4; 8 nucleotides align to TRBD1. The CDR3 sequence is 13 residues long. Germline V CDR1 and CDR2: LNHDA, SQIVND (reference sequence). Unmatched junction bases numbered 3, after V lost 8 bases and J lost 3 bases. This CDR3 reads CASQGAVKNIQYF. The CDR3 DNA sequence: TGTGCCAGTCAGGGGGCTGTCAAAAACATTCAGTACTTC.

In its sample, this clone was seen a few times. J is TRBJ2-2 and V is TRBV19, with D uncertain. Per the germline V gene, CDR1 is LNHDA and CDR2 is SQIVND (reference sequence). The CDR3 runs to 13 residues. The V gene lost 3 bases and the J gene lost 4 bases, with 6 bases spanning the gap. The CDR3 protein is CASSIRGTGELFF. In DNA form, the CDR3 reads TGTGCCAGTAGTATTAGAGGCACCGGGGAGCTGTTTTTT.